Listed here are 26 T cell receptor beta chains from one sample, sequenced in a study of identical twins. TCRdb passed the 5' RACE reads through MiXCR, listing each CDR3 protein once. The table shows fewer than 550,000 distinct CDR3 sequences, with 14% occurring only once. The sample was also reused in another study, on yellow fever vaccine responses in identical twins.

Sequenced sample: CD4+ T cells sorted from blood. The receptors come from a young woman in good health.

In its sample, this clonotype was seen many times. The CDR3 DNA sequence: TGTGCCAGCAGCGCCCGAAGTCCAGATACGCAGTATTTT. This sequence encodes CASSARSPDTQYF. The rearrangement uses TRBV7-2 and TRBJ2-3, with D unresolved. CDR1 and CDR2 (germline): SGHTA, FQGNSA. Trimming took off 5 bases at V and 4 bases at J, with 10 bases between the two ends. The CDR3 consists of 13 residues.

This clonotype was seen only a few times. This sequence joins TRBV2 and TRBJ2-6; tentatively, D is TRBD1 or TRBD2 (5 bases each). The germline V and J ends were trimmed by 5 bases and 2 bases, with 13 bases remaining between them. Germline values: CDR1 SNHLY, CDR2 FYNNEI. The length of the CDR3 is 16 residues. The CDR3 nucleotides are TGTGCCAGCAGTTCCGGGACCGTGCCTGGGGCCAACGTCCTGACTTTC. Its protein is CASSSGTVPGANVLTF.

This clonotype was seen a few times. Written as DNA, the CDR3 is TGCAGTGCTCAGTCACCCTGGCTAGATTGGAATGAGCAGTTCTTC. This translates into CSAQSPWLDWNEQFF. The chain combines TRBV20-1 with TRBJ2-1; D remains unclear. The V gene's germline CDR1 is DFQATT and CDR2 SNEGSKA (reference sequence). There are 15 residues in the CDR3. V gave up 5 bases and J gave up 7 bases, with 21 bases separating them.

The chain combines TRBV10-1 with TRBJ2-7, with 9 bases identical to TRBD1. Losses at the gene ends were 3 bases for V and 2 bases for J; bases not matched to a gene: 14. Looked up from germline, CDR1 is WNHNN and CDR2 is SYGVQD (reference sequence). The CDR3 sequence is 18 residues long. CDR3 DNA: TGCGCCAGCAGTGAAGGGACAGGGATCATGCCGTCTACCTACGAGCAGTACTTC. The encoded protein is CASSEGTGIMPSTYEQYF.

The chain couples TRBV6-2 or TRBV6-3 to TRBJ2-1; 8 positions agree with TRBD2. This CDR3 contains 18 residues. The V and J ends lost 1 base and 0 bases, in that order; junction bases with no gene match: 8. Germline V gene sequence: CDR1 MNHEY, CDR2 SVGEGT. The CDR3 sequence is CASSYFLREGTSYNEQFF. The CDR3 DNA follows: TGTGCCAGCAGTTACTTCCTCCGGGAGGGCACCTCCTACAATGAGCAGTTCTTC.

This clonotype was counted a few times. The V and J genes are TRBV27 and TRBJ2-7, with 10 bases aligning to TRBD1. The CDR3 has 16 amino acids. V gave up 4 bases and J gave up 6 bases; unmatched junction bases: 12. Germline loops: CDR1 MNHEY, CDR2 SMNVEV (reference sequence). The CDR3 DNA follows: TGTGCCAGCAGTTCCTTGACAGGGGGCTTCCCCCGCGAGCAGTACTTC. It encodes CASSSLTGGFPREQYF.

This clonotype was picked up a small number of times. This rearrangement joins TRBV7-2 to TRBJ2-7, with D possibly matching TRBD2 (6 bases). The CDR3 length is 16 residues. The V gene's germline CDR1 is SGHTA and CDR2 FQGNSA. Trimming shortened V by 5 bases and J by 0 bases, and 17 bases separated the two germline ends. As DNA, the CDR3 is TGTGCCAGCAGCACTAGCCCGGGCCCCAGCTCCTACGAGCAGTACTTC. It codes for CASSTSPGPSSYEQYF.

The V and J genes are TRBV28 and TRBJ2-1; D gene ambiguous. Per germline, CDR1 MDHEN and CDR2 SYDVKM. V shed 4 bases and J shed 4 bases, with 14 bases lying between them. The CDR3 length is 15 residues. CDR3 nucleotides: TGTGCCAGCAGTTCGCGAATAGCAGGATACAATGAGCAGTTCTTC. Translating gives CASSSRIAGYNEQFF.

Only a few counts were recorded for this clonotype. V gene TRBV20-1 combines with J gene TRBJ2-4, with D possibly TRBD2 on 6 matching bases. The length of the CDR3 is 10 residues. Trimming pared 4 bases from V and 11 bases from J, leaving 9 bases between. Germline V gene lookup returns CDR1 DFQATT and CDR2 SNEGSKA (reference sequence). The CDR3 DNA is TGCAGTGCTAACCCTAGCGTTCAGTACTTC. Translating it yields CSANPSVQYF.

CDR3 nucleotide sequence: TGTGCCTGGAGTGTCGGAGGCCCCTACGAGCAGTACTTC. Its protein product is CAWSVGGPYEQYF. The J gene is TRBJ2-7, the V gene TRBV30; D might be TRBD2 (5 bases). In germline, CDR1 is GTSNPN, CDR2 SVGIG (reference sequence). The CDR3 totals 13 residues. Trimming removed 0 bases from V and 2 bases from J, with 8 bases in between.

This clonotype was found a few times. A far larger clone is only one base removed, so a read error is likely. The chain's CDR3 is CASSMQETQYF. In nucleotides, the CDR3 is TGTGCCAGCAGTATGCAAGAGACCCAGTACTTC. The rearrangement joins TRBV6-2 or TRBV6-3 to TRBJ2-5; unclear D gene. From germline, CDR1 is MNHEY and CDR2 SVGEGT. The CDR3 extends over 11 amino acids. The germline V and J ends were trimmed by 5 bases and 2 bases, with 3 bases remaining between them.

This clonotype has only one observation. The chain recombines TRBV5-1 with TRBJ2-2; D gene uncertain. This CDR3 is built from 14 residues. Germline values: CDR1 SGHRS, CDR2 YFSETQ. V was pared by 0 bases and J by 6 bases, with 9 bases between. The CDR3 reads CASSLAQSAGELFF. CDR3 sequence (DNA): TGCGCCAGCAGCTTGGCACAGAGCGCCGGGGAGCTGTTTTTT.

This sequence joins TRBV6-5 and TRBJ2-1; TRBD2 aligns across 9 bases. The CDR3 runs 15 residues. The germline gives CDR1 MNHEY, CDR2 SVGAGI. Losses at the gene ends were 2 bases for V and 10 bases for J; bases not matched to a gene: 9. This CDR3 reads CASSYRLAGRDEQFF. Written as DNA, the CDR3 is TGTGCCAGCAGTTACCGTCTAGCGGGACGGGACGAGCAGTTCTTC.

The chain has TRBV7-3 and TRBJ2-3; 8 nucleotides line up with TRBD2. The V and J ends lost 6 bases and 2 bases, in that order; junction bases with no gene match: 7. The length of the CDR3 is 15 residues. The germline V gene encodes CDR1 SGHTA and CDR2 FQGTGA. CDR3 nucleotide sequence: TGTGCCAGCAGTCAAGCGGGGGCTATCACAGATACGCAGTATTTT. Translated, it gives CASSQAGAITDTQYF.

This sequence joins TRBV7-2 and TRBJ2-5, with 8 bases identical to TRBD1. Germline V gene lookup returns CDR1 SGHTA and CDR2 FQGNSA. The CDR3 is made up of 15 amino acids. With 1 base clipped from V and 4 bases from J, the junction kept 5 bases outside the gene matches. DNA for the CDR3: TGTGCCAGCAGCTTAGGGGACAGGAGTGTAGAGACCCAGTACTTC. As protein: CASSLGDRSVETQYF.

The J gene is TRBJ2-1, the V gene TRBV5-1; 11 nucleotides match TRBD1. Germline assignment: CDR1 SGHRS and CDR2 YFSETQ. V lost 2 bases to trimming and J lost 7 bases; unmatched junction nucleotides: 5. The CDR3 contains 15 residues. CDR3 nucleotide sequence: TGCGCCAGCAGCTTCGCCGGGACAGGGGGGAATGAGCAGTTCTTC. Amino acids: CASSFAGTGGNEQFF. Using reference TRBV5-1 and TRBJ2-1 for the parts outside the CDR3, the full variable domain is KAGVTQTPRYLIKTRGQQVTLSCSPISGHRSVSWYQQTPGQGLQFLFEYFSETQRNKGNFPGRFSGRQFSNSRSEMNVSTLELGDSALYLCASSFAGTGGNEQFFGPGTRLTVL.

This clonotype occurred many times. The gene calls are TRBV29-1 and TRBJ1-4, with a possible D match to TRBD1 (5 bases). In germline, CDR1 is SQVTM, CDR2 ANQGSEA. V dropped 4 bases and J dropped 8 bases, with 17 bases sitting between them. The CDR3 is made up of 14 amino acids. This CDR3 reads CSVGLAGLGEKLFF. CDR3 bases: TGCAGCGTTGGTCTGGCAGGGCTGGGGGAAAAACTGTTTTTT. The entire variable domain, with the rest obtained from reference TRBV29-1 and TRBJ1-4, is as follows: SAVISQKPSRDICQRGTSLTIQCQVDSQVTMMFWYRQQPGQSLTLIATANQGSEATYESGFVIDKFPISRPNLTFSTLTVSNMSPEDSSIYLCSVGLAGLGEKLFFGSGTQLSVL.

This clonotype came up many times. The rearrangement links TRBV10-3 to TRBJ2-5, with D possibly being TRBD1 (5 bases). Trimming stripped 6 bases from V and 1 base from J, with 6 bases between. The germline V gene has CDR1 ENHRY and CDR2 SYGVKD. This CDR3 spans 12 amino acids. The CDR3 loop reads CAIRTAQETQYF. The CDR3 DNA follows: TGTGCCATCAGGACAGCCCAAGAGACCCAGTACTTC.

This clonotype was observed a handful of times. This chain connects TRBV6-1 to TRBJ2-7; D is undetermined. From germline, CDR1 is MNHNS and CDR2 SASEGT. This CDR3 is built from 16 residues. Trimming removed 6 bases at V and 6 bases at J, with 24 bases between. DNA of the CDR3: TGTGCCAGCAGCCTCTCGTCTAAGGGCCTCATCGGCGAGCAGTACTTC. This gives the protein CASSLSSKGLIGEQYF.

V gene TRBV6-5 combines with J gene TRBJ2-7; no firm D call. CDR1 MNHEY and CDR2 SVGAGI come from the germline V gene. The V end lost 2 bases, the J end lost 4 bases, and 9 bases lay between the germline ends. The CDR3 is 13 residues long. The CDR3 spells CASSYIPRYEQYF. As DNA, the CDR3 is TGTGCCAGCAGTTACATCCCTAGATACGAGCAGTACTTC.

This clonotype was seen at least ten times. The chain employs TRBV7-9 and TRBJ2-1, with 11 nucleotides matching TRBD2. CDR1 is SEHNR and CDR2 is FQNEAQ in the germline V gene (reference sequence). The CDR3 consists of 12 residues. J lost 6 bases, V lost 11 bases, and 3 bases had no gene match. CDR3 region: CAGSGGANEQFF. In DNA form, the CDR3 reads TGTGCCGGTAGCGGGGGGGCCAATGAGCAGTTCTTC.

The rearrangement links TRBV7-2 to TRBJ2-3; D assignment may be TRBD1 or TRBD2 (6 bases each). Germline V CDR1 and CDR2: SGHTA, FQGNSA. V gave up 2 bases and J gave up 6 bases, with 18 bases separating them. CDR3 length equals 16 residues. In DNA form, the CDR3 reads TGTGCCAGCAGCTTATTGGGGGGCCGCGGAGGTGATACGCAGTATTTT. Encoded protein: CASSLLGGRGGDTQYF.

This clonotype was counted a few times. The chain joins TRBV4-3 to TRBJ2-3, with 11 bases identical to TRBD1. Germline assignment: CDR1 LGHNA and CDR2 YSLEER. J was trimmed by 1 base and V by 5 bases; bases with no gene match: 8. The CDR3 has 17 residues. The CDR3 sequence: CASSFPEGQGGTDTQYF. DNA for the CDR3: TGCGCCAGCAGCTTCCCCGAGGGACAGGGGGGCACAGATACGCAGTATTTT.

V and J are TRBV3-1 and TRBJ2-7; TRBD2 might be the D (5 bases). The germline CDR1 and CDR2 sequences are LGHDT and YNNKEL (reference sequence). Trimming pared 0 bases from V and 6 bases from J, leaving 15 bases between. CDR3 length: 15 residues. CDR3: CASSQDWAGGIEQYF. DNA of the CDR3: TGTGCCAGCAGCCAAGATTGGGCAGGAGGAATCGAGCAGTACTTC.

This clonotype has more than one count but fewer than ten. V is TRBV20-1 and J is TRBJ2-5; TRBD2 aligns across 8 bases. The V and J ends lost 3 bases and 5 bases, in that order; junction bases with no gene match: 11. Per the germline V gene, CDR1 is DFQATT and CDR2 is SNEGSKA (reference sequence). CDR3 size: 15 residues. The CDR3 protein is CSASGRMRGDETQYF. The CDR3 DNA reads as TGCAGTGCTAGTGGGAGGATGCGGGGGGACGAGACCCAGTACTTC.

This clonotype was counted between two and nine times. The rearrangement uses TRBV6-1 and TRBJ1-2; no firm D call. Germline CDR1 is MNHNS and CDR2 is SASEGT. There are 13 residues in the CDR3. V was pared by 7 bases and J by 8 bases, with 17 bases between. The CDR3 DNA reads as TGTGCCAGCACCCCCCACGTCTTGGGGGGCTACACCTTC. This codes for CASTPHVLGGYTF.